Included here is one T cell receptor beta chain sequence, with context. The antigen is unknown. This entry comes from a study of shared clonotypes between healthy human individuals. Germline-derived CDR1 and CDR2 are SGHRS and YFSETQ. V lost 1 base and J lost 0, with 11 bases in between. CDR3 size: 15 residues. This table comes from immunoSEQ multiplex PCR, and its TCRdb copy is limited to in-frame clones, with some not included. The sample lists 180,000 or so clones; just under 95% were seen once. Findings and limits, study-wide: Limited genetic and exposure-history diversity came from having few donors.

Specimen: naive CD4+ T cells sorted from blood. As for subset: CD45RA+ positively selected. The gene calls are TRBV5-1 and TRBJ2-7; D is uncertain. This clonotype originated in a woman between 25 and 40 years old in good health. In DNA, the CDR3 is TGCGCCAGCAGCTTGACGTCCCCCTACTCCTACGAGCAGTACTTC. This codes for CASSLTSPYSYEQYF.